The table lists the clone carrying this TCR beta chain with many counts. TCRdb ran MiXCR on the 5' RACE reads and lists one entry per CDR3 protein. The table has just under 60,000 distinct CDR3 sequences, around 9.3% seen once; the top ten hold under 20%. Germline values: CDR1 SGHVS, CDR2 FQNEAQ. J gave up 6 bases and V 2 bases, and 11 bases lay outside the gene matches. The CDR3 extends over 17 amino acids. This specimen comes from a study of early T cells in non-severe SARS-CoV-2 infection. Overall study: Investigators sequenced bulk RNA drawn from unsorted whole blood, and chains remained unpaired.

V is TRBV7-8 and J is TRBJ2-1; 9 positions agree with TRBD2. Sequencing was done on a sample of whole blood. This sequence originates from an adult who was a healthcare worker with PCR-confirmed SARS-CoV-2 infection or an uninfected control (not recorded which). This CDR3 reads CASSLNRLAGLGNEQFF. DNA of the CDR3: TGTGCCAGCAGCTTAAATCGGCTAGCGGGACTCGGCAATGAGCAGTTCTTC.